This T cell receptor beta chain appears in the sequencing data of a study of identical twins. The CDR3 is 15 amino acids. Germline-derived CDR1 and CDR2 are MDHEN and SYDVKM. V shed 2 bases and J shed 4 bases, with 12 bases lying between them. TCRdb re-analysed the 5' RACE reads in MiXCR, keeping a single row per CDR3 protein. The sample holds 17,000 or so distinct CDR3 sequences, roughly 63% seen once. This TCR was recovered from a woman younger than 35 in good health. This table probably holds off-target reads from a library built for another chain. This chain joins TRBV28 and TRBJ2-1; no clear D gene. The sequenced sample consisted of memory (CD45RO+) T cells sorted from blood. CDR3 DNA sequence: TGTGCCAGCAGTTTACCCACCCCTAGGTACAATGAGCAGTTCTTC. This gives the protein CASSLPTPRYNEQFF.